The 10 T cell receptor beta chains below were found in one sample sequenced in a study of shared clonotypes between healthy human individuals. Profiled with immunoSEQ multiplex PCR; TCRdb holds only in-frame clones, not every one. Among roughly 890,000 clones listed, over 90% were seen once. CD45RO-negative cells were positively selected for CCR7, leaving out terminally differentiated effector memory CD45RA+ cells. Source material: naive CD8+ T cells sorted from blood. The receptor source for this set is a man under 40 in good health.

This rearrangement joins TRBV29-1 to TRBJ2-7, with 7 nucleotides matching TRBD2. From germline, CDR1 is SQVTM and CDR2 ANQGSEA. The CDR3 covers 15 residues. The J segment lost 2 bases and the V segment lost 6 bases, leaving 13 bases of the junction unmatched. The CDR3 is CSVVQSGAETYEQYF. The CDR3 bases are TGCAGCGTAGTCCAGAGCGGGGCCGAGACCTACGAGCAGTACTTC.

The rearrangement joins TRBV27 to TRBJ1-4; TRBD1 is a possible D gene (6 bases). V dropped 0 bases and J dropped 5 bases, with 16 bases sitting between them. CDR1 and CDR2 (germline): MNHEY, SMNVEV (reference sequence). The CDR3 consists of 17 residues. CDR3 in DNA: TGTGCCAGCAGTTTATCGGGTAACAGGGAAATGAATGAAAAACTGTTTTTT. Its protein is CASSLSGNREMNEKLFF.

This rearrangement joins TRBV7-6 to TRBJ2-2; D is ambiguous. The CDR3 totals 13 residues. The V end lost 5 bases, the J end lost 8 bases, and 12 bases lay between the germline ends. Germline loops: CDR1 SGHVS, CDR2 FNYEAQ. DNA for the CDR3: TGTGCCAGCAGCCTGGAGCTCGTTGGGGAGCTGTTTTTT. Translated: CASSLELVGELFF.

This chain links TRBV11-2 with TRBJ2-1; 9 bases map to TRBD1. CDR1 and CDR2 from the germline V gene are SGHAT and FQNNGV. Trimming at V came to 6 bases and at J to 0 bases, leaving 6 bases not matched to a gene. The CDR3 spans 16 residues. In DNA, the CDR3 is TGTGCCAGCAGACCCGGGACAGGGAGCTCCTACAATGAGCAGTTCTTC. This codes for CASRPGTGSSYNEQFF. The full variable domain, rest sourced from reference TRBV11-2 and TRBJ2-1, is EAGVAQSPRYKIIEKRQSVAFWCNPISGHATLYWYQQILGQGPKLLIQFQNNGVVDDSQLPKDRFSAERLKGVDSTLKIQPAKLEDSAVYLCASRPGTGSSYNEQFFGPGTRLTVL.

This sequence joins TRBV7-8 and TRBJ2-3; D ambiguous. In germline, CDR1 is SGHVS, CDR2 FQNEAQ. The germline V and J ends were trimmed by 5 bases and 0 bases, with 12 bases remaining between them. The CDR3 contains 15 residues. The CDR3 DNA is TGTGCCAGCAGCCCCCGGGTCACTAGCACAGATACGCAGTATTTT. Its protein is CASSPRVTSTDTQYF.

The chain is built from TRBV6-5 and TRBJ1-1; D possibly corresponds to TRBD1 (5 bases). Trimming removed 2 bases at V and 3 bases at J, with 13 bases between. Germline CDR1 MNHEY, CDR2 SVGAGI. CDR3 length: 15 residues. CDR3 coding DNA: TGTGCCAGCAGTTACGTCTCAGGGCCCTACACTGAAGCTTTCTTT. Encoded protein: CASSYVSGPYTEAFF.

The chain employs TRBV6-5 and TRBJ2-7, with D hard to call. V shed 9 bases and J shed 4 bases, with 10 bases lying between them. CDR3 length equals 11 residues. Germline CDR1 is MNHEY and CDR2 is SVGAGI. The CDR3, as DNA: TGTGCCAGTGGCATGCATTACGAGCAGTACTTC. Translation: CASGMHYEQYF.

The CDR3 region has the DNA TGTGCCAGCAGTGGCACAGGGACAGGGCCGTACGAGCAGTACTTC. Its protein is CASSGTGTGPYEQYF. The chain links TRBV6-4 to TRBJ2-7; TRBD1 agrees at 9 bases. The CDR3 covers 15 residues. Germline assignment: CDR1 MRHNA and CDR2 SNTAGT. The ends lost 4 bases at V and 4 bases at J; junction bases unmatched: 8.

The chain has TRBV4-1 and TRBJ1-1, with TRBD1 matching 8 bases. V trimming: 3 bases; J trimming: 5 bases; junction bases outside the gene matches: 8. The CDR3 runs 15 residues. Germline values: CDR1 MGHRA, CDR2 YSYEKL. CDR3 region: CASSQARGLFTEAFF. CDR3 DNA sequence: TGCGCCAGCAGCCAGGCCAGGGGGCTTTTTACTGAAGCTTTCTTT.

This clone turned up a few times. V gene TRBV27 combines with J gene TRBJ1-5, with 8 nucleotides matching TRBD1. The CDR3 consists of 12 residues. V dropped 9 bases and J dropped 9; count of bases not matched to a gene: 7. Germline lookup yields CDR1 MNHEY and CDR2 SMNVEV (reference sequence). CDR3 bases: TGTGCCAGTTGTCGGACAGGGAGGCCCCAGCATTTT. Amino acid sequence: CASCRTGRPQHF.